The next 23 T cell receptor beta chains were all read from a single sample in a study of CD8+CD57+ T cells in acquired aplastic anemia. For CDR3 and TCR beta VDJ profiling, genomic DNA was the template used. TCRdb reprocessed the reads with MiXCR, giving one entry per CDR3 protein. Of 60,000 or so distinct CDR3 sequences listed, around 55% are singletons. The sequenced sample consisted of sorted CD4+, CD8+, or CD8+CD57+ T cells (not recorded which) from PBMCs. All receptors come from a human donor in good health, serving as a control.

This sequence joins TRBV4-1 and TRBJ2-7; 11 bases agree with TRBD2. V was pared by 2 bases and J by 9 bases, with 3 bases of the junction left unmatched. The CDR3 loop spans 13 amino acids. Germline V gene data show CDR1 as MGHRA and CDR2 as YSYEKL. The CDR3 region is CASSQISGRGQYF. In DNA form, the CDR3 reads TGCGCCAGCAGCCAAATTAGCGGGAGGGGGCAGTACTTC.

By share, this clonotype counts as medium-sized. The chain couples TRBV7-9 to TRBJ1-2, with 9 bases lining up with TRBD1. The V gene end was trimmed by 8 bases and the J gene end by 3 bases; junction bases not matched to a gene: 4. The CDR3 extends over 13 amino acids. In germline, CDR1 is SEHNR, CDR2 FQNEAQ (reference sequence). The CDR3 loop is CASERTGDYGYTF. For the CDR3, the DNA is TGTGCCAGCGAGAGGACAGGGGACTATGGCTACACCTTC.

The chain recombines TRBV7-6 with TRBJ1-1, with TRBD1 as a possible D gene (6 bases). Trimming stripped 2 bases from V and 6 bases from J, with 10 bases between. Germline CDR1 and CDR2: SGHVS and FNYEAQ. The CDR3 length is 13 residues. CDR3 protein: CASSLTGKPEAFF. Written as DNA, the CDR3 is TGTGCCAGCAGCTTAACAGGGAAGCCTGAAGCTTTCTTT.

The chain is built from TRBV10-2 and TRBJ1-1; D remains ambiguous. The CDR3 consists of 14 residues. Germline CDR1 is WSHSY and CDR2 is SAAADI. V lost 4 bases and J 1 base, leaving 10 bases between the germline ends. This CDR3 reads CASSALAGNTEAFF. CDR3 DNA: TGCGCCAGCAGTGCTTTAGCTGGGAACACTGAAGCTTTCTTT.

In this sample, this clonotype turned up once. Because it lacks the conserved phenylalanine or tryptophan at the end, this CDR3 is likely a read error. This chain joins TRBV29-1 and TRBJ2-7; no reliable D call. Per germline, CDR1 SQVTM and CDR2 ANQGSEA. The CDR3 spans 14 residues. The DNA of the CDR3 is TGCAGCGTTGAAGGAGAGGTTGGGTCCTACGGGCAGTACCTC. Amino acids: CSVEGEVGSYGQYL.

This clonotype was seen ten or more times. The chain links TRBV12-3 or TRBV12-4 to TRBJ1-2, with a possible D match to TRBD1 (6 bases). Deletions cut 7 bases from V and 7 bases from J, with 13 bases between. The CDR3 totals 12 residues. This CDR3 reads CASIGDITGYTF. The CDR3 nucleotides read TGTGCCAGCATTGGGGACATAACTGGCTACACCTTC.

This clonotype came up many times. The rearrangement uses TRBV6-5 and TRBJ1-2; D is unresolved. Germline CDR1 MNHEY, CDR2 SVGAGI. Between the trimmed V and J ends, which lost 7 bases and 7 bases, there was a span of 16 bases. The CDR3 has 13 residues. CDR3 sequence (DNA): TGTGCCAGCACGTCGACCGCCTCGGGTGGCTACACCTTC. Its protein product is CASTSTASGGYTF.

The chain recombines TRBV10-3 with TRBJ2-2; D possibly corresponds to TRBD2 (6 bases). Trimming removed 7 bases from V and 6 bases from J, with 12 bases in between. This CDR3 contains 13 residues. From germline, CDR1 is ENHRY and CDR2 SYGVKD. The CDR3 DNA follows: TGTGCCATCAAAGGGACTTGGGCCGGGGAGCTGTTTTTT. Its protein is CAIKGTWAGELFF.

This clonotype was detected many times. This chain uses TRBV6-5 with TRBJ1-2; D gene uncertain. Germline loops: CDR1 MNHEY, CDR2 SVGAGI. Trimming cost V 6 bases and J 4 bases, with 9 bases left between them. The CDR3 has 12 residues. The CDR3 DNA sequence: TGTGCCAGCAGCTCTCTACCCTATGGCTACACCTTC. Translated, it gives CASSSLPYGYTF.

This clonotype is medium-sized (0.01 to 0.1%) within its sample. The rearrangement joins TRBV25-1 to TRBJ1-2; perhaps TRBD1 as D (5 bases). This CDR3 has 14 amino acids. Germline values: CDR1 MGHDK, CDR2 SYGVNS. Trimming cost V 6 bases and J 5 bases, with 16 bases left between them. Here the CDR3 reads CASRSDRGIYGYTF. In nucleotides, the CDR3 is TGTGCCAGCAGATCCGACAGAGGAATATATGGCTACACCTTC.

The genes are TRBV20-1 and TRBJ2-7; 12 nucleotides line up with TRBD2. There are 15 residues in the CDR3. Looked up from germline, CDR1 is DFQATT and CDR2 is SNEGSKA (reference sequence). With 3 bases clipped from V and 3 bases from J, the junction kept 6 bases outside the gene matches. The CDR3 protein is CSASPRTSGNYEQYF. CDR3 sequence (DNA): TGCAGTGCTAGTCCGAGGACTAGCGGGAACTACGAGCAGTACTTC.

This clonotype has just a few counts. Just one base apart from a much larger clone, this may be a read error. The chain combines TRBV12-3 or TRBV12-4 with TRBJ1-5; TRBD1 matches 11 bases. CDR3 length equals 16 residues. The V segment lost 6 bases and the J segment 7 bases; nucleotides outside the gene matches: 11. The CDR3 bases are TGTGCCAGCAGCCCCGCCGGGACAGGGGGAAACCAGCCCCAGCATTTT. As protein: CASSPAGTGGNQPQHF.

This clonotype showed up many times. J is TRBJ1-1 and V is TRBV5-1; possibly TRBD1 for D (5 bases). The CDR3 length is 15 residues. V was clipped by 0 bases and J by 1 base, with 10 bases between them. Germline-derived CDR1 and CDR2 are SGHRS and YFSETQ. CDR3 nucleotide sequence: TGCGCCAGCAGCTTGGCCCCGGGACGGAACACTGAAGCTTTCTTT. Translation: CASSLAPGRNTEAFF.

The gene calls are TRBV19 and TRBJ1-2; 10 nucleotides agree with TRBD1. The CDR3 loop spans 13 amino acids. V shed 9 bases and J 6 bases; nucleotides not matched to a gene: 7. Germline values: CDR1 LNHDA, CDR2 SQIVND (reference sequence). The CDR3 DNA is TGTGCCAGCAACGGAGGGACAGGGGATGGCTACACCTTC. Its protein product is CASNGGTGDGYTF.

The chain recombines TRBV12-3 or TRBV12-4 with TRBJ1-5, with a possible D match to TRBD1 (5 bases). CDR3 length: 16 residues. V lost 11 bases and J lost 2, with 22 bases in between. CDR3 nucleotides: TGTGCCGGCAAGAACAAGGGGCTTTCGGGCAATCAGCCCCAGCATTTT. Encoded protein: CAGKNKGLSGNQPQHF.

As DNA, the CDR3 is TGTGCCAGTAGTACGGCGGGGGCCAATTACGAGCAGTACTTC. Translated, it gives CASSTAGANYEQYF. The chain employs TRBV19 and TRBJ2-7; a possible D gene is TRBD2 (7 bases). Germline V CDR1 and CDR2: LNHDA, SQIVND (reference sequence). The CDR3 extends over 14 amino acids. V gave up 4 bases and J gave up 4 bases, with 14 bases separating them.

This clonotype was observed a handful of times. The J gene is TRBJ2-7, the V gene TRBV2, with D tentatively TRBD1 (6 bases). CDR1 and CDR2 (germline): SNHLY, FYNNEI. The CDR3 is 12 amino acids. V dropped 7 bases and J dropped 7 bases, with 14 bases sitting between them. The CDR3 bases are TGTGCCAGCACCAGACAGGTTTTGGAGCAGTACTTC. Translation: CASTRQVLEQYF.

This chain joins TRBV25-1 and TRBJ2-2; 11 positions agree with TRBD2. After removal of 2 bases from V and 4 bases from J, the junction contained 6 bases not matched to a gene. The CDR3 contains 17 residues. The germline V gene has CDR1 MGHDK and CDR2 SYGVNS. DNA of the CDR3: TGTGCCAGCAGTGAACTGGGGACTAGCGGATCCACCGGGGAGCTGTTTTTT. Its translation is CASSELGTSGSTGELFF.

The CDR3 loop is CSEALAGGNEQYF. DNA for the CDR3: TGCAGTGAAGCCCTAGCGGGAGGAAACGAGCAGTACTTC. The chain links TRBV20-1 to TRBJ2-7; TRBD2 matches at 11 bases. Trimming cost V 7 bases and J 5 bases; bases outside gene matches: 7. Germline V gene sequence: CDR1 DFQATT, CDR2 SNEGSKA (reference sequence). CDR3 length: 13 amino acids.

The chain links TRBV20-1 to TRBJ2-2; 10 bases map to TRBD2. Germline CDR1 reads DFQATT; CDR2 reads SNEGSKA (reference sequence). Trimming took 0 bases from V and 4 from J; bases not matched to a gene: 5. The length of the CDR3 is 16 residues. The CDR3: CSARDPSGRSTGELFF. The DNA for the CDR3 is TGCAGTGCTAGAGATCCTAGCGGGAGAAGCACCGGGGAGCTGTTTTTT.

For this clonotype: As the CDR3 is not closed by the conserved phenylalanine or tryptophan, this likely results from a read error. The chain recombines TRBV12-3 or TRBV12-4 with TRBJ1-1; tentatively, D is TRBD1 (5 bases). The CDR3 loop spans 13 amino acids. CDR3 residues: CTSSLPGKTEAFL. Written as DNA, the CDR3 is TGTACCAGCAGTTTGCCAGGGAAGACTGAAGCTTTCCTT.

This clonotype occurred many times. This chain joins TRBV11-3 and TRBJ2-3; D remains ambiguous. This CDR3 is 15 amino acids long. Germline CDR1 SGHNT, CDR2 YENEEA. Trimming removed 1 base at V and 2 bases at J, with 10 bases between. DNA for the CDR3: TGTGCCAGCAGCTTAGGTGGGCCCCCCACAGATACGCAGTATTTT. Encoded protein: CASSLGGPPTDTQYF. Together with reference TRBV11-3 and TRBJ2-3, the CDR3 gives the full variable domain: EAGVVQSPRYKIIEKKQPVAFWCNPISGHNTLYWYLQNLGQGPELLIRYENEEAVDDSQLPKDRFSAERLKGVDSTLKIQPAELGDSAVYLCASSLGGPPTDTQYFGPGTRLTVL.

The chain recombines TRBV19 with TRBJ2-3, with unresolved D. The CDR3 length is 13 residues. Germline assignment: CDR1 LNHDA and CDR2 SQIVND (reference sequence). V was trimmed by 5 bases and J by 6 bases, leaving 12 bases between them. The CDR3: CASSGLTRDTQYF. The CDR3 coding sequence is TGTGCCAGTAGTGGGCTTACCAGGGATACGCAGTATTTT.